A single sample is the source of the 24 T cell receptor beta chains below, sequenced in a study of immune aging and cytomegalovirus after organ transplant. Time point indicated: five sample-tagged time points from pre-transplant (day -1) to day 368 post-transplant, pooled. Libraries came from microwell single-cell capture using BD Rhapsody targeted mRNA and AbSeq reagents. Via MiXCR, TCRdb re-called the single-cell sequencing reads, giving one row per CDR3 protein. The sample shows around 21,000 distinct CDR3 sequences, about a third of them seen only once. For these receptors, no antigen is known. Material: CMV peptide-activated CD4+ and CD8+ T cells sorted from blood, obtained at five time points, pooled. Subset specified: sorted CD8+CD137+ and CD4+CD154+ T cells after less than 15 h CMV IE-1 peptide stimulation. Receptors were obtained from a female donor who had a heart transplant and CMV viremia.

This clonotype is medium-sized (0.01 to 0.1%) in the sample. The gene calls are TRBV5-1 and TRBJ2-7; D may correspond to TRBD1 or TRBD2 (7 bases each). The CDR3 has 14 amino acids. Trimming stripped 0 bases from V and 5 bases from J, with 12 bases between. Germline V gene lookup returns CDR1 SGHRS and CDR2 YFSETQ. CDR3 in amino acids: CASSLERDSHEQYF. In nucleotides, the CDR3 is TGCGCCAGCAGCTTGGAGCGGGACAGCCACGAGCAGTACTTC.

By proportion, this clonotype is medium-sized. The chain carries TRBV3-1 and TRBJ2-7; 9 bases are shared with TRBD2. Germline V gives CDR1 LGHDT, CDR2 YNNKEL (reference sequence). Unmatched junction bases numbered 17, after V lost 2 bases and J lost 6 bases. The length of the CDR3 is 18 residues. The CDR3 here is CASSQNPLTSGRGVEQYF. The DNA of the CDR3 is TGTGCCAGCAGCCAAAATCCACTAACTAGCGGGCGAGGGGTCGAGCAGTACTTC.

This clonotype counts as medium-sized. The gene calls are TRBV4-2 and TRBJ1-1; D not resolved. This CDR3 has 13 amino acids. The V gene lost 1 base and the J gene lost 3 bases, with 6 bases spanning the gap. Germline CDR1 reads LGHNA; CDR2 reads YNFKEQ. DNA of the CDR3: TGTGCCAGCAGCCAAGGTCTTTACACTGAAGCTTTCTTT. Encoded protein: CASSQGLYTEAFF.

This rearrangement joins TRBV18 to TRBJ1-1; 7 bases are a match to TRBD1. The germline V gene has CDR1 KGHSH and CDR2 LQKENI. The CDR3 is 16 residues long. The V segment lost 5 bases and the J segment 0 bases; nucleotides outside the gene matches: 9. The CDR3 loop is CASSSRQGNLNTEAFF. The DNA of the CDR3 is TGTGCCAGCTCATCTCGACAGGGAAATTTGAACACTGAAGCTTTCTTT.

This chain links TRBV20-1 with TRBJ2-3, with 8 bases matching TRBD2. CDR3 length: 15 amino acids. Unmatched junction bases numbered 7, after V lost 3 bases and J lost 2 bases. The germline CDR1 and CDR2 sequences are DFQATT and SNEGSKA (reference sequence). The CDR3: CSASPGGGHTDTQYF. Here the CDR3 DNA reads TGCAGTGCTAGTCCCGGGGGGGGTCACACAGATACGCAGTATTTT.

The V and J genes are TRBV2 and TRBJ1-5, with D possibly being TRBD1 (5 bases). The CDR3 covers 15 residues. The germline V and J ends were trimmed by 3 bases and 0 bases, with 9 bases remaining between them. Per germline, CDR1 SNHLY and CDR2 FYNNEI. CDR3 coding DNA: TGTGCCAGCAGTGATGGGGCAGTTAGCAATCAGCCCCAGCATTTT. Translation: CASSDGAVSNQPQHF.

With respect to this clonotype: Germline is not matched at one junction end, which may reflect a read error. The DNA of the CDR3 is TGCGCCAGCAGCTTAGGGCAGGGCGCAGATACGCAGTATTTT. It translates to CASSLGQGADTQYF. The chain has TRBV7-9 and TRBJ2-3; D is perhaps TRBD1 (5 bases). The germline V gene encodes CDR1 SEHNR and CDR2 FQNEAQ (reference sequence). The CDR3 runs 14 residues.

This clonotype was seen repeatedly, ten times or more. Since a much larger clone is just one base distant, this may be a read error. The V and J genes are TRBV7-9 and TRBJ2-2, with D hard to call. Germline V gene lookup returns CDR1 SEHNR and CDR2 FQNEAQ (reference sequence). The CDR3 spans 15 residues. The V end lost 3 bases, the J end lost 3 bases, and 11 bases lay between the germline ends. CDR3 loop: CASSFDRHYTGELFF. CDR3 in DNA: TGTGCCAGCAGCTTTGATCGACATTACACCGGGGAGCTGTTTTTT.

The CDR3 nucleotides read TGCGCCAGCAGCCGTCTACCCTTAGCGGGAAGTTCGACAGATACGCAGTATTTT. Residues: CASSRLPLAGSSTDTQYF. The gene calls are TRBV5-1 and TRBJ2-3; 8 nucleotides align to TRBD2. From germline, CDR1 is SGHRS and CDR2 YFSETQ. The CDR3 is made up of 18 amino acids. The V gene end was trimmed by 4 bases and the J gene end by 3 bases; junction bases not matched to a gene: 16.

In this sample, this clonotype turned up a few times. The V and J genes are TRBV11-2 and TRBJ1-2; 8 bases are a match to TRBD1. This CDR3 is 16 amino acids long. Germline assignment: CDR1 SGHAT and CDR2 FQNNGV. V lost 6 bases and J lost 5; bases outside the gene matches: 14. The CDR3 coding sequence is TGTGCCAGCAGATCCATTCGACAGGGGAGTATGTATGGCTACACCTTC. Translating it yields CASRSIRQGSMYGYTF.

Worth noting for this clonotype: Given the absence of the conserved phenylalanine or tryptophan at the CDR3 end, a read error is likely. The chain employs TRBV7-9 and TRBJ2-7; no firm D call. Germline V lookup: CDR1 SEHNR, CDR2 FQNEAQ (reference sequence). V dropped 5 bases and J dropped 4 bases, with 6 bases sitting between them. This CDR3 has 11 residues. The CDR3 sequence is CASSPGYEQYS. CDR3 bases: TGTGCCAGCAGCCCTGGGTACGAGCAGTACTCC.

The CDR3 DNA is TGTGCCAGCGAGGACAGGGAGGTCTCCTACGAGCAGTACTTC. It codes for CASEDREVSYEQYF. This sequence joins TRBV6-2 or TRBV6-3 and TRBJ2-7; 8 nucleotides line up with TRBD1. Unmatched junction bases numbered 6, after V lost 8 bases and J lost 0 bases. Germline CDR1 MNHEY, CDR2 SVGEGT. The CDR3 contains 14 residues.

Only one count was recorded for this clonotype. This rearrangement joins TRBV20-1 to TRBJ2-1, with TRBD2 matching over 7 bases. With 4 bases clipped from V and 0 bases from J, the junction kept 6 bases outside the gene matches. Germline assignment: CDR1 DFQATT and CDR2 SNEGSKA (reference sequence). The CDR3 totals 15 residues. In DNA form, the CDR3 reads TGCAGTGCTACGCGGGGGAAGGTCTCCTACAATGAGCAGTTCTTC. Residues: CSATRGKVSYNEQFF.

This clonotype has more than one count but fewer than ten. This rearrangement joins TRBV6-5 to TRBJ1-3; the D gene is possibly TRBD1 (6 bases). Per germline, CDR1 MNHEY and CDR2 SVGAGI. The germline V and J ends were trimmed by 0 bases and 0 bases, with 9 bases remaining between them. This CDR3 is 16 amino acids long. The CDR3 protein is CASSYSQGSSGNTIYF. The CDR3 DNA reads TGTGCCAGCAGTTACTCCCAGGGGAGCTCTGGAAACACCATATATTTT.

The rearrangement links TRBV18 to TRBJ2-2; D gene unclear. CDR3 length: 15 residues. V lost 2 bases to trimming and J lost 0 bases, with 7 bases between them. CDR1 is KGHSH, CDR2 LQKENI, per germline. DNA of the CDR3: TGTGCCAGCTCACCAGAACGGACGAACACCGGGGAGCTGTTTTTT. Protein sequence: CASSPERTNTGELFF.

Ten or more counts support this clonotype. CDR3 DNA: TGCAGTGCGCCGACAGGGGGCACTGAAGCTTTCTTT. Protein sequence: CSAPTGGTEAFF. The chain carries TRBV20-1 and TRBJ1-1; 9 positions match TRBD1. V shed 6 bases, J shed 4 bases, and the junction held 3 bases outside the gene matches. Germline CDR1 and CDR2: DFQATT and SNEGSKA (reference sequence). This CDR3 comprises 12 residues.

The chain has TRBV27 and TRBJ2-5, with TRBD2 matching 8 bases. The CDR3 runs 15 residues. After removal of 0 bases from V and 10 bases from J, the junction contained 10 bases not matched to a gene. Germline lookup yields CDR1 MNHEY and CDR2 SMNVEV (reference sequence). The chain's CDR3 is CASSLSRTSLPIQYF. The CDR3 bases are TGTGCCAGCAGTTTATCCAGGACTAGCCTCCCGATCCAGTACTTC.

This sequence joins TRBV7-9 and TRBJ2-1; 9 bases map to TRBD1. V was pared by 5 bases and J by 2 bases, with 4 bases of the junction left unmatched. This CDR3 is 15 amino acids long. Germline values: CDR1 SEHNR, CDR2 FQNEAQ (reference sequence). CDR3 in DNA: TGTGCCAGCAGCCCGGGACAGGGCCCCTACAATGAGCAGTTCTTC. Translation gives CASSPGQGPYNEQFF.

This chain links TRBV6-6 with TRBJ2-1, with D unclear. Germline CDR1 and CDR2: MNHNY and SVGAGI (reference sequence). Between the trimmed V and J ends, which lost 2 bases and 0 bases, there was a span of 8 bases. The CDR3 covers 15 residues. The chain's CDR3 is CASSYEESSYNEQFF. CDR3 nucleotides: TGTGCCAGCAGTTACGAGGAAAGCTCCTACAATGAGCAGTTCTTC.

This clonotype was seen only a few times. This chain's CDR3 is CSASVTSNRGSPEQYF. As DNA, the CDR3 is TGCAGTGCTAGTGTGACTAGCAATCGAGGGAGTCCCGAGCAGTACTTC. The chain recombines TRBV20-1 with TRBJ2-7; the match to TRBD2 covers 7 bases. The CDR3 totals 16 residues. Germline values: CDR1 DFQATT, CDR2 SNEGSKA (reference sequence). V was clipped by 3 bases and J by 6 bases; unmatched bases: 17.

This clonotype was seen only a few times. The chain recombines TRBV5-1 with TRBJ2-5; D possibly uses TRBD1 or TRBD2 (6 bases each). Trimming took 0 bases from V and 5 from J, leaving 8 bases between them. Germline V gene data show CDR1 as SGHRS and CDR2 as YFSETQ. This CDR3 contains 13 residues. The CDR3 DNA reads TGCGCCAGCAGCTTGGAGGGGGGCGAGACCCAGTACTTC. This sequence encodes CASSLEGGETQYF. Filled out from reference TRBV5-1 and TRBJ2-5, the complete variable domain reads KAGVTQTPRYLIKTRGQQVTLSCSPISGHRSVSWYQQTPGQGLQFLFEYFSETQRNKGNFPGRFSGRQFSNSRSEMNVSTLELGDSALYLCASSLEGGETQYFGPGTRLLVL.

The chain recombines TRBV7-8 with TRBJ2-1; no reliable D call. In germline, CDR1 is SGHVS, CDR2 FQNEAQ. The CDR3 is made up of 14 amino acids. V shed 1 base and J shed 1 base, with 5 bases lying between them. The CDR3 nucleotides are TGTGCCAGCAGCTTAGTGGGGTCCTACAATGAGCAGTTCTTC. This sequence encodes CASSLVGSYNEQFF.

This clonotype was found a few times. The chain combines TRBV11-2 with TRBJ2-5; 14 positions agree with TRBD2. The germline gives CDR1 SGHAT, CDR2 FQNNGV. Losses at the gene ends were 2 bases for V and 5 bases for J; bases not matched to a gene: 1. The CDR3 runs 15 residues. As DNA, the CDR3 is TGTGCCAGCAGCTTAAGACTAGCGGGAGGGGAGACCCAGTACTTC. Its translation is CASSLRLAGGETQYF.

In its sample, this clonotype was seen many times. The chain recombines TRBV21-1 with TRBJ1-5; TRBD1 was called by the table and not checked on the DNA. TRBV21-1 is shown as a pseudogene. The CDR3 runs 16 residues. The CDR3 nucleotides are TGTGCCAGCCGACAACTTAGGACAGGGAACAATCAGCCCCAGCATTTT. Protein sequence: CASRQLRTGNNQPQHF.